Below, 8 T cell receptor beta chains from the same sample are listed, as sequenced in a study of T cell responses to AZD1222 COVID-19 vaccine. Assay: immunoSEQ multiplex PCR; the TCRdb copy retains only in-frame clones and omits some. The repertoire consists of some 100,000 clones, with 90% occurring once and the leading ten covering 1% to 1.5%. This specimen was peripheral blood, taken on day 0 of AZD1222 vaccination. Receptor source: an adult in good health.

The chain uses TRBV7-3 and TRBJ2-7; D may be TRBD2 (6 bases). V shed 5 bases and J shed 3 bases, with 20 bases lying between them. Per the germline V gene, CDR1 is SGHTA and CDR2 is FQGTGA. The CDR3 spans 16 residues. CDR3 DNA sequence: TGTGCCAGCAGCCCCGAGACTAGAATCGGAGGCTACGAGCAGTACTTC. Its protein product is CASSPETRIGGYEQYF.

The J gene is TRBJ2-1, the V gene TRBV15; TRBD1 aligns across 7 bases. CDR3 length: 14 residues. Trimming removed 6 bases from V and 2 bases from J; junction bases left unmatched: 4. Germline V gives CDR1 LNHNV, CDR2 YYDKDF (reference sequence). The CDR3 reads CATSVGTAYNEQFF. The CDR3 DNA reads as TGTGCCACCAGTGTCGGGACAGCCTACAATGAGCAGTTCTTC.

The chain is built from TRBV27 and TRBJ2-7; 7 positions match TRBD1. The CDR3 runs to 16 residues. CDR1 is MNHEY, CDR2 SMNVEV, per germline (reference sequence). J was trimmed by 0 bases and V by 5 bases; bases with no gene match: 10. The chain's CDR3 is CASSLLNGTVSYEQYF. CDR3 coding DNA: TGTGCCAGCAGTCTCCTAAACGGGACAGTCTCCTACGAGCAGTACTTC.

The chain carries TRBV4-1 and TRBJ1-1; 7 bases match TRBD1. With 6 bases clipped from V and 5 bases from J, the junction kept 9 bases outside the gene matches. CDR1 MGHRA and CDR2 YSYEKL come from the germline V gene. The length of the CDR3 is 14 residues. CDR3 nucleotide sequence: TGCGCCAGCAGTATTTCCAGGGGGAGGACTGAAGCTTTCTTT. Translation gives CASSISRGRTEAFF.

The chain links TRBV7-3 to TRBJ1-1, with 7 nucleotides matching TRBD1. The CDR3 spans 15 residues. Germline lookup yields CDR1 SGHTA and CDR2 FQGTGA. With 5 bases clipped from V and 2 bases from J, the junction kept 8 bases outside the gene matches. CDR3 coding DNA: TGTGCCAGCAGCGAAGGGACAGAGCTAAACACTGAAGCTTTCTTT. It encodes CASSEGTELNTEAFF.

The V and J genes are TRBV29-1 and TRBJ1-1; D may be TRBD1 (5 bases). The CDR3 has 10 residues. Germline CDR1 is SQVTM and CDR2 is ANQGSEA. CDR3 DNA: TGCGGGGGGGTAGAGACTGAAGCTTTCTTT. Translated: CGGVETEAFF. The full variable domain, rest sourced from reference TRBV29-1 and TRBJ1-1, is SAVISQKPSRDICQRGTSLTIQCQVDSQVTMMFWYRQQPGQSLTLIATANQGSEATYESGFVIDKFPISRPNLTFSTLTVSNMSPEDSSIYLCGGVETEAFFGQGTRLTVV.

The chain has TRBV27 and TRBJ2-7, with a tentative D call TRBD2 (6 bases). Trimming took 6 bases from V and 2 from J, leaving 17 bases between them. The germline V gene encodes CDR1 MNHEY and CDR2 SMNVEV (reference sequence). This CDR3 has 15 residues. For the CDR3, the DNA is TGTGCCAGCAGCTTCGGGAGTACAGGAACCTACGAGCAGTACTTC. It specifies CASSFGSTGTYEQYF.

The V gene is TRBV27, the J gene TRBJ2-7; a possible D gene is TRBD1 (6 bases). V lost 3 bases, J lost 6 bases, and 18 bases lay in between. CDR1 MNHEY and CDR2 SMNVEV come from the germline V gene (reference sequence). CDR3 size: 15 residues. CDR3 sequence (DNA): TGTGCCAGCAGTTTCTCACAGGGCGCCTTGGGCGAGCAGTACTTC. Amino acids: CASSFSQGALGEQYF.